One sample yielded the 28 T cell receptor beta chains listed below, sequenced in a study of cytomegalovirus exposure and HLA in healthy donors. Primers: 60 Vbeta forward and 13 Jbeta reverse. Libraries were prepared by immunoSEQ multiplex PCR; TCRdb keeps only in-frame clonotypes and omits some of them. Altogether around 63,000 clones are present, roughly 80% being singletons, with the ten largest covering roughly 2.9%. Sequenced input: PBMCs. Every receptor here comes from a woman aged 25 to 39 in good health and CMV-seronegative.

This clone has a handful of counts. The gene calls are TRBV2 and TRBJ2-1; TRBD1 is a possible D gene (5 bases). Germline CDR1 SNHLY, CDR2 FYNNEI. This CDR3 contains 12 residues. V was clipped by 6 bases and J by 7 bases, with 10 bases between them. CDR3 coding DNA: TGTGCCAGCAGGGCCGACAGAAATGAGCAGTTCTTC. Protein sequence: CASRADRNEQFF.

The chain couples TRBV6-5 to TRBJ2-1; a possible D gene is TRBD2 (6 bases). Per germline, CDR1 MNHEY and CDR2 SVGAGI. CDR3 size: 15 residues. Between the trimmed V and J ends, which lost 4 bases and 2 bases, there was a span of 12 bases. CDR3 amino acids: CASSWGGGAYNEQFF. The CDR3 nucleotides read TGTGCCAGCAGTTGGGGAGGAGGGGCCTACAATGAGCAGTTCTTC.

V and J are TRBV13 and TRBJ2-5, with 10 bases fitting TRBD1. Losses at the gene ends were 6 bases for V and 3 bases for J; bases not matched to a gene: 4. Germline lookup yields CDR1 PRHDT and CDR2 FYEKMQ (reference sequence). The CDR3 extends over 14 amino acids. CDR3 residues: CASRDRGFEETQYF. DNA for the CDR3: TGTGCCAGCAGGGACAGGGGGTTCGAAGAGACCCAGTACTTC.

This chain links TRBV19 with TRBJ1-3; maybe TRBD1 (6 bases). Germline CDR1 reads LNHDA; CDR2 reads SQIVND (reference sequence). The CDR3 is made up of 14 amino acids. Trimming took off 8 bases at V and 1 base at J, with 12 bases between the two ends. The CDR3 region is CASRTGKSGNTIYF. Here the CDR3 DNA reads TGTGCCAGTCGAACAGGGAAATCTGGAAACACCATATATTTT.

This clone has a handful of counts. This chain joins TRBV5-1 and TRBJ1-2; 7 bases fit TRBD1. Germline-derived CDR1 and CDR2 are SGHRS and YFSETQ. The CDR3 is 14 residues long. Trimming removed 0 bases from V and 2 bases from J; junction bases left unmatched: 1. CDR3 bases: TGCGCCAGCAGCTTGGCGGGACAGAACTATGGCTACACCTTC. It specifies CASSLAGQNYGYTF.

This chain connects TRBV19 to TRBJ1-1; 8 nucleotides line up with TRBD1. CDR3 size: 12 residues. V shed 7 bases and J 4 bases; nucleotides not matched to a gene: 2. Germline V gene sequence: CDR1 LNHDA, CDR2 SQIVND (reference sequence). The CDR3 is CASNDRGTEAFF. CDR3 nucleotides: TGTGCCAGTAATGACAGGGGCACTGAAGCTTTCTTT.

The genes are TRBV5-5 and TRBJ1-2; possible D gene TRBD1, 5 bases. Germline lookup yields CDR1 SGHKS and CDR2 YYEKEE (reference sequence). This CDR3 region has 13 residues. V was clipped by 1 base and J by 3 bases, with 7 bases between them. As DNA, the CDR3 is TGTGCCAGCAGCTTGACACAGGACTATGGCTACACCTTC. This encodes CASSLTQDYGYTF.

This clone was detected once. The V gene is TRBV20-1, the J gene TRBJ2-7; possibly TRBD1 for D (5 bases). This CDR3 has 11 amino acids. Germline V CDR1 and CDR2: DFQATT, SNEGSKA (reference sequence). V gave up 6 bases and J gave up 7 bases, with 13 bases separating them. The chain's CDR3 is CSALQGVEQYF. CDR3 nucleotides: TGCAGTGCCCTACAAGGGGTTGAGCAGTACTTC.

The chain employs TRBV14 and TRBJ2-5; 10 nucleotides align to TRBD2. Germline trimming cut 4 bases from V and 5 bases from J; bases unmatched to any gene: 4. Germline CDR1 is SGHDN and CDR2 is FVKESK. The CDR3 spans 14 residues. The CDR3 bases are TGTGCCAGCAGCCCGGGACTAGCGCCGGAGACCCAGTACTTC. The encoded protein is CASSPGLAPETQYF. Full variable domain (rest looked up from reference TRBV14 and TRBJ2-5): EAGVTQFPSHSVIEKGQTVTLRCDPISGHDNLYWYRRVMGKEIKFLLHFVKESKQDESGMPNNRFLAERTGGTYSTLKVQPAELEDSGVYFCASSPGLAPETQYFGPGTRLLVL.

The chain links TRBV6-5 to TRBJ2-1, with D possibly matching TRBD2 (5 bases). The CDR3 runs 14 residues. Trimming pared 10 bases from V and 2 bases from J, leaving 15 bases between. The germline CDR1 and CDR2 sequences are MNHEY and SVGAGI. This chain's CDR3 is CATSTGTTYNEQFF. In nucleotides, the CDR3 is TGTGCCACTTCCACGGGAACGACCTACAATGAGCAGTTCTTC.

V gene TRBV27 combines with J gene TRBJ2-2; TRBD1 matches 7 bases. CDR1 and CDR2 from the germline V gene are MNHEY and SMNVEV (reference sequence). With V trimmed by 5 bases and J by 1 base, 16 bases remained unmatched. There are 19 residues in the CDR3. The CDR3 sequence: CASSSPGQLNQENTGELFF. The CDR3 DNA sequence: TGTGCCAGCAGTAGCCCGGGACAGCTAAACCAGGAGAACACCGGGGAGCTGTTTTTT.

The V gene is TRBV6-5, the J gene TRBJ1-1; 10 nucleotides match TRBD1. The CDR3 consists of 14 residues. Trimming took 6 bases from V and 3 from J; bases not matched to a gene: 4. Germline V gene sequence: CDR1 MNHEY, CDR2 SVGAGI. DNA of the CDR3: TGTGCCAGCAGCCGCGGGACAGGGGACACTGAAGCTTTCTTT. As protein: CASSRGTGDTEAFF.

The rearrangement uses TRBV5-4 and TRBJ1-3; 8 bases are a match to TRBD1. The germline CDR1 and CDR2 sequences are SGHNT and YYREEE (reference sequence). J gave up 4 bases and V 4 bases, and 7 bases lay outside the gene matches. This CDR3 comprises 15 residues. The CDR3 DNA reads as TGTGCCAGCAGCCTGGACAGGGCTGGCGGAAACACCATATATTTT. Its translation: CASSLDRAGGNTIYF. Filled out from reference TRBV5-4 and TRBJ1-3, the complete variable domain reads ETGVTQSPTHLIKTRGQQVTLRCSSQSGHNTVSWYQQALGQGPQFIFQYYREEENGRGNFPPRFSGLQFPNYSSELNVNALELDDSALYLCASSLDRAGGNTIYFGEGSWLTVV.

The chain couples TRBV9 to TRBJ1-5, with TRBD1 matching 8 bases. J lost 7 bases, V lost 4 bases, and 7 bases had no gene match. The CDR3 sequence is 14 residues long. The germline V gene has CDR1 SGDLS and CDR2 YYNGEE. CDR3 DNA sequence: TGTGCCAGCAGCATTGGACAGGGCGGACAGCCCCAGCATTTT. Its protein product is CASSIGQGGQPQHF.

The V call is TRBV11-2, the J call TRBJ1-4; D is possibly TRBD1 (6 bases). Trimming took off 5 bases at V and 4 bases at J, with 17 bases between the two ends. CDR1 and CDR2 (germline): SGHAT, FQNNGV. CDR3 length: 16 residues. The CDR3 sequence: CASSIWGGGLNEKLFF. In DNA, the CDR3 is TGTGCCAGCAGCATATGGGGTGGGGGCCTTAATGAAAAACTGTTTTTT.

The chain is built from TRBV29-1 and TRBJ2-3, with D unresolved. CDR1 is SQVTM, CDR2 ANQGSEA, per germline. This CDR3 comprises 13 residues. V dropped 5 bases and J dropped 0 bases, with 9 bases sitting between them. CDR3: CSVSVTSTDTQYF. The CDR3 nucleotides read TGCAGCGTTTCGGTTACTAGCACAGATACGCAGTATTTT.

The rearrangement links TRBV18 to TRBJ2-5; 8 positions match TRBD2. Germline CDR1 reads KGHSH; CDR2 reads LQKENI. The CDR3 covers 13 residues. With V trimmed by 4 bases and J by 3 bases, 1 base remained unmatched. The CDR3, as DNA: TGTGCCAGCTCACTCGGGGGGGAAGAGACCCAGTACTTC. This gives the protein CASSLGGEETQYF.

This chain joins TRBV9 and TRBJ1-1; TRBD1 matches at 7 bases. The germline V gene encodes CDR1 SGDLS and CDR2 YYNGEE. Trimming cost V 3 bases and J 1 base; bases outside gene matches: 15. This CDR3 is 18 amino acids long. CDR3: CASSAYRQGTTKNTEAFF. The CDR3 bases are TGTGCCAGCAGCGCCTACCGACAGGGCACAACCAAGAACACTGAAGCTTTCTTT. The full variable domain, with the rest looked up from reference TRBV9 and TRBJ1-1, is DSGVTQTPKHLITATGQRVTLRCSPRSGDLSVYWYQQSLDQGLQFLIQYYNGEERAKGNILERFSAQQFPDLHSELNLSSLELGDSALYFCASSAYRQGTTKNTEAFFGQGTRLTVV.

The genes are TRBV5-1 and TRBJ1-5; D might be TRBD1 (5 bases). Germline lookup yields CDR1 SGHRS and CDR2 YFSETQ. The CDR3 contains 14 residues. Trimming took off 4 bases at V and 6 bases at J, with 14 bases between the two ends. The CDR3: CASSPQGSPQPQHF. The DNA for the CDR3 is TGCGCCAGCAGCCCGCAGGGATCCCCTCAGCCCCAGCATTTT.

The chain has TRBV19 and TRBJ2-1; 7 bases are shared with TRBD1. Unmatched junction bases numbered 8, after V lost 7 bases and J lost 8 bases. CDR3 length: 13 residues. CDR1 and CDR2 from the germline V gene are LNHDA and SQIVND (reference sequence). The CDR3 nucleotides read TGTGCCAGTACCCTTGACAGGGTCGATGAGCAGTTCTTC. Encoded protein: CASTLDRVDEQFF.

V is TRBV5-1 and J is TRBJ1-2; perhaps TRBD1 as D (5 bases). Trimming shortened V by 3 bases and J by 7 bases, and 7 bases separated the two germline ends. CDR1 is SGHRS and CDR2 is YFSETQ in the germline V gene. The CDR3 sequence is 11 residues long. This CDR3 reads CASSSDIGYTF. For the CDR3, the DNA is TGCGCCAGCAGCTCGGACATTGGCTACACCTTC.

The chain couples TRBV30 to TRBJ2-5; TRBD1 is a possible D gene (5 bases). The CDR3 covers 15 residues. Trimming left V 0 bases short and J 4 bases short, with 15 bases between. Germline values: CDR1 GTSNPN, CDR2 SVGIG (reference sequence). The CDR3 reads CAWSVPRTFGETQYF. CDR3 sequence (DNA): TGTGCCTGGAGTGTCCCACGGACATTTGGAGAGACCCAGTACTTC.

CDR3 nucleotide sequence: TGTGCCAGCAGCTTAGACAGGTTTAACTATGGCTACACCTTC. It translates to CASSLDRFNYGYTF. The V call is TRBV11-2, the J call TRBJ1-2; D is ambiguous. CDR3 length: 14 amino acids. CDR1 and CDR2 from the germline V gene are SGHAT and FQNNGV. The V end lost 0 bases, the J end lost 1 base, and 6 bases lay between the germline ends.

V and J are TRBV6-5 and TRBJ2-2, with D unresolved. This CDR3 spans 13 amino acids. The V and J ends lost 6 bases and 3 bases respectively, with 8 bases between them. Per the germline V gene, CDR1 is MNHEY and CDR2 is SVGAGI. CDR3 DNA sequence: TGTGCCAGCAGCCAGACTTACACCGGGGAGCTGTTTTTT. It is translated as CASSQTYTGELFF.

V usage is TRBV5-5 and J usage is TRBJ1-1; tentatively, D is TRBD1 (6 bases). The CDR3 length is 16 residues. V was pared by 5 bases and J by 4 bases, with 21 bases between. CDR1 and CDR2 (germline): SGHKS, YYEKEE (reference sequence). The CDR3 reads CASSQGPQTSLTEAFF. CDR3 nucleotide sequence: TGTGCCAGCAGTCAGGGGCCCCAGACTTCTCTCACTGAAGCTTTCTTT.

This clone was seen once. The J gene is TRBJ2-7, the V gene TRBV21-1; TRBD2 is the table's D call and was not checked against the DNA. TRBV21-1 is deemed a pseudogene. This CDR3 comprises 14 residues. This chain's CDR3 is CASSKRTSGYEQYF. The DNA of the CDR3 is TGTGCCAGCAGCAAACGGACTAGCGGCTACGAGCAGTACTTC.

The J gene is TRBJ2-7, the V gene TRBV27; weak D call: TRBD2 (5 bases). Trimming took 2 bases from V and 3 from J, leaving 11 bases between them. Germline lookup yields CDR1 MNHEY and CDR2 SMNVEV (reference sequence). The CDR3 is made up of 14 amino acids. The CDR3 is CASSLEGQHYEQYF. CDR3 bases: TGTGCCAGCAGTTTAGAGGGCCAACACTACGAGCAGTACTTC.

This clone was seen a few times. This chain uses TRBV19 with TRBJ1-5; a weak D match, TRBD1 (6 bases). Germline CDR1 LNHDA, CDR2 SQIVND (reference sequence). The CDR3 totals 16 residues. Trimming took off 3 bases at V and 3 bases at J, with 15 bases between the two ends. The CDR3 sequence is CASSMSTGQINQPQHF. CDR3 nucleotide sequence: TGTGCCAGTAGTATGAGTACCGGACAGATCAATCAGCCCCAGCATTTT. Supplemented by reference TRBV19 and TRBJ1-5, the full variable domain reads DGGITQSPKYLFRKEGQNVTLSCEQNLNHDAMYWYRQDPGQGLRLIYYSQIVNDFQKGDIAEGYSVSREKKESFPLTVTSAQKNPTAFYLCASSMSTGQINQPQHFGDGTRLSIL.